The TCR beta chain described here comes from a study of response to subunit inactivated influenza vaccine. Study-level results: Few additional T cells are recruited per seasonal influenza vaccination, authors suggested.

Trimming took off 3 bases at V and 7 bases at J, with 10 bases between the two ends. Looked up from germline, CDR1 is GTSNPN and CDR2 is SVGIG (reference sequence). The CDR3 loop spans 12 amino acids. This clonotype was seen more than once but under ten times. The antigen is not known. MiXCR was run by TCRdb on the RT-PCR reads, yielding one entry per CDR3 protein. The sample lists more than 600,000 distinct CDR3 sequences, about 18% seen once, with roughly a tenth in the top ten. The TCR was taken from a man aged 50 to 59 who received an inactivated influenza vaccine. This chain connects TRBV30 to TRBJ2-1; no definite D call. Material: PBMCs from blood, obtained around 5 days after vaccination. In DNA form, the CDR3 reads TGTGCCTGGAGGCAGTTGGGGAATGAGCAGTTCTTC. It specifies CAWRQLGNEQFF. Supplemented by reference TRBV30 and TRBJ2-1, the full variable domain reads SQTIHQWPATLVQPVGSPLSLECTVEGTSNPNLYWYRQAAGRGLQLLFYSVGIGQISSEVPQNLSASRPQDRQFILSSKKLLLSDSGFYLCAWRQLGNEQFFGPGTRLTVL.